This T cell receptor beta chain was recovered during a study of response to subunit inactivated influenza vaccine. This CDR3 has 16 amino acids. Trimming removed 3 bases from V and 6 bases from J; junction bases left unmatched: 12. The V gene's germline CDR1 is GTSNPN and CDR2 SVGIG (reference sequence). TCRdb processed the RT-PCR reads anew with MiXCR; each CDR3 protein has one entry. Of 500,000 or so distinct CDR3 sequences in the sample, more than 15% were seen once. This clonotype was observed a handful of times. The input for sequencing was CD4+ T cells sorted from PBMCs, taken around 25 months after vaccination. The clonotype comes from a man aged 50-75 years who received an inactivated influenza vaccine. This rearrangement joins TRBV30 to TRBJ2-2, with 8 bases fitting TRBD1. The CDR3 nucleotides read TGTGCCTGGAGGGTTATGGGCAGGGGGCCCCCCGGGGAGCTGTTTTTT. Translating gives CAWRVMGRGPPGELFF.